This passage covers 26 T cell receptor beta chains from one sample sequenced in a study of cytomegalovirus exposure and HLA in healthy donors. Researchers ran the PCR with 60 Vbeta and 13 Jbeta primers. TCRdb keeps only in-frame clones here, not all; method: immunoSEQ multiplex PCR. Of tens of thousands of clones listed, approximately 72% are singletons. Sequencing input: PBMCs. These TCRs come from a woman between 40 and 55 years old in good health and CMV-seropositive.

The CDR3 nucleotides are TGCGCCAGCAGCCATGGTATACCGGGTTCCATGAACACTGAAGCTTTCTTT. As protein: CASSHGIPGSMNTEAFF. The chain employs TRBV4-1 and TRBJ1-1, with D unclear. Germline values: CDR1 MGHRA, CDR2 YSYEKL. V gave up 3 bases and J gave up 0 bases, with 17 bases separating them. There are 17 residues in the CDR3.

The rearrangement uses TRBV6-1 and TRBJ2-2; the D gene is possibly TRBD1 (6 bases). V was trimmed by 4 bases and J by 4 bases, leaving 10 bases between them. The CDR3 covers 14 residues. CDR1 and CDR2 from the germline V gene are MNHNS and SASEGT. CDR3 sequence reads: CASSVHRVTGELFF. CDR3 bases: TGTGCCAGCAGTGTCCACAGGGTCACCGGGGAGCTGTTTTTT.

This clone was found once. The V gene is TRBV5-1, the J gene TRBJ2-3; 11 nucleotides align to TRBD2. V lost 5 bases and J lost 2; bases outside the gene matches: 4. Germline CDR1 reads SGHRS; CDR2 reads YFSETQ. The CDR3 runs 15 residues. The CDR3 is CASSFSGGATDTQYF. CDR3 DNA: TGCGCCAGCAGTTTTAGCGGGGGGGCCACAGATACGCAGTATTTT.

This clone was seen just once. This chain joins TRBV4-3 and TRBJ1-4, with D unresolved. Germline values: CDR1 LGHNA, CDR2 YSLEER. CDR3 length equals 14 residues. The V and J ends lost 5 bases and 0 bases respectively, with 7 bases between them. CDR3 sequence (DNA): TGCGCCAGCAGCTTTGAGGCAACTAATGAAAAACTGTTTTTT. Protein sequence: CASSFEATNEKLFF.

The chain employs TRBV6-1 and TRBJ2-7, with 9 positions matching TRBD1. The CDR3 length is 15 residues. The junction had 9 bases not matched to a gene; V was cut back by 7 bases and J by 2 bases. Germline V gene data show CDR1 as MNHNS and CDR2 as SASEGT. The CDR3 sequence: CASTPDRGLAYEQYF. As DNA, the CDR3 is TGTGCCAGCACCCCAGACAGGGGGTTAGCCTACGAGCAGTACTTC.

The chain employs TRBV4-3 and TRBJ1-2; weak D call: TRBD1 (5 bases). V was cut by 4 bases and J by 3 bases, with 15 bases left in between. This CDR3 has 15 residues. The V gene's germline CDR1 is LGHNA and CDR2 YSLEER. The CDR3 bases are TGCGCCAGCAGCCGCGGACGGGGGACTTACTATGGCTACACCTTC. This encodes CASSRGRGTYYGYTF.

CDR3: CATSGPPGLGSSGANVLTF. CDR3 nucleotide sequence: TGTGCCACCAGCGGGCCCCCGGGACTAGGGTCCTCTGGGGCCAACGTCCTGACTTTC. The chain combines TRBV15 with TRBJ2-6; TRBD2 matches 8 bases. The CDR3 runs to 19 residues. After removal of 5 bases from V and 0 bases from J, the junction contained 12 bases not matched to a gene. Germline V lookup: CDR1 LNHNV, CDR2 YYDKDF (reference sequence).

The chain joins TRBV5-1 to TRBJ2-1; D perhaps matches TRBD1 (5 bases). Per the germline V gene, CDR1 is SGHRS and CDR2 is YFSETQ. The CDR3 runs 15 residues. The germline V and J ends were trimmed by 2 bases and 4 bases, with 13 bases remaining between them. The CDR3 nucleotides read TGCGCCAGCAGCTTTCTGTGGGGCCTATACAATGAGCAGTTCTTC. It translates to CASSFLWGLYNEQFF.

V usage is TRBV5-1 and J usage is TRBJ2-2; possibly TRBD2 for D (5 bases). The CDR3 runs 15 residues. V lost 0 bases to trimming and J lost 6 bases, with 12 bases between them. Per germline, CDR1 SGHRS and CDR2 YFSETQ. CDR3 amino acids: CASSLAGTAAGELFF. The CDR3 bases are TGCGCCAGCAGCTTGGCCGGAACAGCGGCCGGGGAGCTGTTTTTT.

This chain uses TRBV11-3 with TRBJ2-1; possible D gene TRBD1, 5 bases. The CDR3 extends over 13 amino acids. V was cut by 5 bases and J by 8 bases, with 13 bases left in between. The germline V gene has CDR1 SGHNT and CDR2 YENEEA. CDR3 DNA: TGTGCCAGCAGCACATCGATAGGGGATGAGCAGTTCTTC. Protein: CASSTSIGDEQFF.

The CDR3 DNA reads as TGTGCCAGCAGCCCCACAGGGGCTCCTTCCTACGAGCAGTACTTC. Protein product: CASSPTGAPSYEQYF. The chain links TRBV11-3 to TRBJ2-7, with 7 positions matching TRBD1. The CDR3 runs 15 residues. Germline V gene data show CDR1 as SGHNT and CDR2 as YENEEA. The J segment lost 1 base and the V segment lost 5 bases, leaving 8 bases of the junction unmatched. The full variable domain, completed using reference TRBV11-3 and TRBJ2-7, is EAGVVQSPRYKIIEKKQPVAFWCNPISGHNTLYWYLQNLGQGPELLIRYENEEAVDDSQLPKDRFSAERLKGVDSTLKIQPAELGDSAVYLCASSPTGAPSYEQYFGPGTRLTVT.

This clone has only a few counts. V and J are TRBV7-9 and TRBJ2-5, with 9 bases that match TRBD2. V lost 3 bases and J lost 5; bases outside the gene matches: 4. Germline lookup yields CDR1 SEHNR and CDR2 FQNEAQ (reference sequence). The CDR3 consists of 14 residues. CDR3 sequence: CASSFGGGAETQYF. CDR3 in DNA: TGTGCCAGCAGCTTCGGCGGGGGGGCCGAGACCCAGTACTTC.

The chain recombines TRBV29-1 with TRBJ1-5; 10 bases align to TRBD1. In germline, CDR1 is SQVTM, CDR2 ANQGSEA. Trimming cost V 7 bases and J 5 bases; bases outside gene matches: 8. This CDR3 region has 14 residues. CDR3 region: CSADRGQFDQPQHF. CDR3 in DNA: TGCAGCGCAGACAGGGGGCAGTTCGATCAGCCCCAGCATTTT.

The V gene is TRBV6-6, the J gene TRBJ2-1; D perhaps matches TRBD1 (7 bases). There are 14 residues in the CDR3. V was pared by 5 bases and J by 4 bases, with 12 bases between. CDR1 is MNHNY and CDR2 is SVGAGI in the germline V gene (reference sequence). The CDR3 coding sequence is TGTGCCAGCAGTACCCAGGGGGGTTACAATGAGCAGTTCTTC. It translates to CASSTQGGYNEQFF.

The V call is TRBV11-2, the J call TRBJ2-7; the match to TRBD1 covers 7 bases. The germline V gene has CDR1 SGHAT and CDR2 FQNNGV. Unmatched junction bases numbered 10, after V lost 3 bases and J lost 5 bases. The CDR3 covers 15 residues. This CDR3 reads CASSLVGGSFDEQYF. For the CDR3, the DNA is TGTGCCAGCAGCTTGGTAGGGGGCAGCTTCGACGAGCAGTACTTC.

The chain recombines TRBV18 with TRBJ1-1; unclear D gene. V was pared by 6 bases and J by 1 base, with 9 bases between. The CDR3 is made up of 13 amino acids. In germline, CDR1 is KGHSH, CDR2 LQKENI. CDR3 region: CASSRGENTEAFF. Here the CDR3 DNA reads TGTGCCAGCTCTCGCGGAGAGAACACTGAAGCTTTCTTT.

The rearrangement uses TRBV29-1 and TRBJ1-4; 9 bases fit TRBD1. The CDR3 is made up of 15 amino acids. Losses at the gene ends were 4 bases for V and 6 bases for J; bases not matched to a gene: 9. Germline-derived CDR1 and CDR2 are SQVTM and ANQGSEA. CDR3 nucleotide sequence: TGCAGCGTTGGGGTGACGGGACAGGGACATGAAAAACTGTTTTTT. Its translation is CSVGVTGQGHEKLFF.

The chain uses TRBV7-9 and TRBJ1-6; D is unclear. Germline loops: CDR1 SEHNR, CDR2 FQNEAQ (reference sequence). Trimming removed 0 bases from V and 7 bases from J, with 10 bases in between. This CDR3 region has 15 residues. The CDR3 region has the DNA TGTGCCAGCAGCTTAGCGGAGGGTTTGAATTCACCCCTCCACTTT. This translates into CASSLAEGLNSPLHF.

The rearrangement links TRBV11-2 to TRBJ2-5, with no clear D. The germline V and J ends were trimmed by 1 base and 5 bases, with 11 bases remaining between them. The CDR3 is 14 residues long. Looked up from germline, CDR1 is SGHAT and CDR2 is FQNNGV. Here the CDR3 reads CASSLGVRVETQYF. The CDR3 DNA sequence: TGTGCCAGCAGCTTAGGCGTAAGAGTGGAGACCCAGTACTTC.

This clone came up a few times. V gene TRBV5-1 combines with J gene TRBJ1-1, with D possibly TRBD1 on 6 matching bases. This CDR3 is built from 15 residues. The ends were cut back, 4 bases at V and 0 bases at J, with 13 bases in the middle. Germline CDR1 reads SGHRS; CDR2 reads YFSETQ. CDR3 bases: TGCGCCAGCAGCACCTCGACAGGTCTGAACACTGAAGCTTTCTTT. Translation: CASSTSTGLNTEAFF. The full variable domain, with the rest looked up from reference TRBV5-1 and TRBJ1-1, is KAGVTQTPRYLIKTRGQQVTLSCSPISGHRSVSWYQQTPGQGLQFLFEYFSETQRNKGNFPGRFSGRQFSNSRSEMNVSTLELGDSALYLCASSTSTGLNTEAFFGQGTRLTVV.

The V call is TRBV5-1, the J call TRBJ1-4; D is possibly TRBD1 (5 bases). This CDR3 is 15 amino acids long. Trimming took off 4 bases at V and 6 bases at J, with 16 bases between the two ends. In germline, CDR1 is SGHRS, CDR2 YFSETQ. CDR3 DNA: TGCGCCAGCAGCCCGGGCCAGGGCGCACATGAAAAACTGTTTTTT. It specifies CASSPGQGAHEKLFF.

CDR3 coding DNA: TGTGCCAGCAGTGGGCTCTTTAGCGGCAGCTCCTACAATGAGCAGTTCTTC. Protein product: CASSGLFSGSSYNEQFF. The rearrangement links TRBV25-1 to TRBJ2-1, with D possibly TRBD2 on 6 matching bases. The CDR3 sequence is 17 residues long. Germline lookup yields CDR1 MGHDK and CDR2 SYGVNS. Trimming removed 4 bases at V and 0 bases at J, with 16 bases between.

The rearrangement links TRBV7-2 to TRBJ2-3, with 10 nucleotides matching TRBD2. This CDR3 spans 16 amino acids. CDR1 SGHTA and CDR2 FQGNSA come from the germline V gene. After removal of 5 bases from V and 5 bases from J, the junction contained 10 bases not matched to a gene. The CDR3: CASSIIAGGRGDTQYF. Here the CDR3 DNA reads TGTGCCAGCAGCATAATAGCGGGGGGCCGGGGAGATACGCAGTATTTT.

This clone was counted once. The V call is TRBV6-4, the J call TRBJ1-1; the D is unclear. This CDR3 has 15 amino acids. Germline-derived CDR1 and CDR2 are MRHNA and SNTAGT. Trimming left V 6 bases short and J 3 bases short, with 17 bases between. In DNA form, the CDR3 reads TGTGCCAGCAGAGTGACCTTCTTGAGGGACACTGAAGCTTTCTTT. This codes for CASRVTFLRDTEAFF.

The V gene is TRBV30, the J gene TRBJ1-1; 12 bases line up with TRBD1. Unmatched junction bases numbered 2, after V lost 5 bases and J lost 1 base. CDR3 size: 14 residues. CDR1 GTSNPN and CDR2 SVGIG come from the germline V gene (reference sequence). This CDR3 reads CAWGTGGANTEAFF. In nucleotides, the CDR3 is TGTGCCTGGGGGACAGGGGGCGCGAACACTGAAGCTTTCTTT.

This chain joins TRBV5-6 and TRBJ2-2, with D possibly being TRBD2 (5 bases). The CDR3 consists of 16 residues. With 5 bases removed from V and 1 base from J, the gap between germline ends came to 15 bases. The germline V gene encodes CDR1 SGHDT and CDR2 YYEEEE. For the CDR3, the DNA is TGTGCCAGCAGTTCTCCTAGCAGGAGGAACACCGGGGAGCTGTTTTTT. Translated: CASSSPSRRNTGELFF.